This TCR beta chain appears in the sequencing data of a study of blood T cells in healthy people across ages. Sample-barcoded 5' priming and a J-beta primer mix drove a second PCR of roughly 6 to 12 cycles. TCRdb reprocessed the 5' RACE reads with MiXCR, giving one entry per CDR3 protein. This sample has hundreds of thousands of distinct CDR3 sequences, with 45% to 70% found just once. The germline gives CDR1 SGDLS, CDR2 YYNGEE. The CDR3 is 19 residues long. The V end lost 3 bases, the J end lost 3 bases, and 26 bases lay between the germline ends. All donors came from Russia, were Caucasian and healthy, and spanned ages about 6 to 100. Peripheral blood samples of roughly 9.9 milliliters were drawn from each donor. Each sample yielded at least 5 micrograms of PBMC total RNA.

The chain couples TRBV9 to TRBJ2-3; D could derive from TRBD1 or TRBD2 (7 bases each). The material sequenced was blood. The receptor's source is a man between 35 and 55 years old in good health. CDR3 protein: CASSAGGERGGLGTDTQYF. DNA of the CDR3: TGTGCCAGCAGCGCGGGGGGTGAGAGAGGGGGCTTGGGTACAGATACGCAGTATTTT.